The next 23 T cell receptor beta chains were all read from a single sample in a study of shared clonotypes between healthy human individuals (TCRdb year 2020). Receptors were amplified or captured by the immunoSEQ multiplex PCR assay. TCRdb retrieved this table from immuneACCESS and kept in-frame rearrangements only. Not all clones are present; in checked studies, unresolved V genes account for under half, and no reason is known for the remainder. Recorded for this sample are fewer than 650,000 clones; 70% to 80% of them occurred a single time. The ten most abundant clones make up 10% to 15% of the sample. Sample: PBMCs. All receptors come from a middle-aged woman in good health. Some clones in this sample may be carry-over from other donors' samples.

The chain employs TRBV4-3 and TRBJ2-6, with D possibly being TRBD1 (6 bases). With 0 bases removed from V and 1 base from J, the gap between germline ends came to 7 bases. Germline V lookup: CDR1 LGHNA, CDR2 YSLEER. The CDR3 is made up of 16 amino acids. In DNA, the CDR3 is TGCGCCAGCAGCCAAGATACAGGGTCTGGGGCCAACGTCCTGACTTTC. Translation gives CASSQDTGSGANVLTF.

This chain connects TRBV4-2 to TRBJ2-3; 13 nucleotides agree with TRBD2. The CDR3 is made up of 17 amino acids. Germline CDR1 and CDR2: LGHNA and YNFKEQ. J was trimmed by 0 bases and V by 5 bases; bases with no gene match: 5. The CDR3 sequence is CASSSGLAGVSTDTQYF. CDR3 sequence (DNA): TGTGCCAGCAGCTCCGGACTAGCGGGAGTTAGCACAGATACGCAGTATTTT.

The chain recombines TRBV18 with TRBJ1-4; D ambiguous. Germline CDR1 KGHSH, CDR2 LQKENI. The CDR3 runs 14 residues. The V end was cut by 0 bases, the J end by 8 bases, with 10 bases between. In DNA form, the CDR3 reads TGTGCCAGCTCACCACCGACGGGAGGCGAAAAACTGTTTTTT. It yields the protein CASSPPTGGEKLFF. Using reference TRBV18 and TRBJ1-4 for the parts outside the CDR3, the full variable domain is NAGVMQNPRHLVRRRGQEARLRCSPMKGHSHVYWYRQLPEEGLKFMVYLQKENIIDESGMPKERFSAEFPKEGPSILRIQQVVRGDSAAYFCASSPPTGGEKLFFGSGTQLSVL.

The chain is built from TRBV7-3 and TRBJ2-2, with a tentative D call TRBD2 (6 bases). The germline V gene encodes CDR1 SGHTA and CDR2 FQGTGA. The CDR3 has 15 amino acids. V gave up 3 bases and J gave up 2 bases, with 10 bases separating them. The CDR3 coding sequence is TGTGCCAGCAGCTTTGGGAGGTTCAACACCGGGGAGCTGTTTTTT. Encoded protein: CASSFGRFNTGELFF.

The chain has TRBV5-4 and TRBJ1-1; 8 bases fit TRBD1. Germline values: CDR1 SGHNT, CDR2 YYREEE (reference sequence). Unmatched junction bases numbered 8, after V lost 1 base and J lost 0 bases. This CDR3 region has 17 residues. The CDR3 reads CASSLKNRGKMNTEAFF. In nucleotides, the CDR3 is TGTGCCAGCAGCTTGAAAAACAGGGGGAAGATGAACACTGAAGCTTTCTTT.

This clone was seen a single time. The genes are TRBV6-1 and TRBJ2-2; D not resolved. The ends were cut back, 2 bases at V and 0 bases at J, with 4 bases in the middle. Looked up from germline, CDR1 is MNHNS and CDR2 is SASEGT. The CDR3 runs to 14 residues. Here the CDR3 reads CASSEPSNTGELFF. The CDR3 nucleotides read TGTGCCAGCAGTGAACCCTCGAACACCGGGGAGCTGTTTTTT.

V and J are TRBV5-4 and TRBJ1-1; D not resolved. The CDR3 runs to 14 residues. V was trimmed by 0 bases and J by 7 bases, leaving 13 bases between them. The germline V gene has CDR1 SGHNT and CDR2 YYREEE (reference sequence). The CDR3 nucleotides are TGTGCCAGCAGCTTGGAGCAGGCTGTGGGTGAAGCTTTCTTT. Protein: CASSLEQAVGEAFF. Supplemented by reference TRBV5-4 and TRBJ1-1, the full variable domain reads ETGVTQSPTHLIKTRGQQVTLRCSSQSGHNTVSWYQQALGQGPQFIFQYYREEENGRGNFPPRFSGLQFPNYSSELNVNALELDDSALYLCASSLEQAVGEAFFGQGTRLTVV.

This sequence joins TRBV10-2 and TRBJ1-2; TRBD1 is a possible D gene (6 bases). The CDR3 consists of 16 residues. The germline V gene has CDR1 WSHSY and CDR2 SAAADI. V lost 4 bases and J lost 0, with 15 bases in between. The CDR3 here is CASSGAGRGPNYGYTF. The CDR3 DNA reads TGCGCCAGCAGTGGAGCGGGGCGGGGGCCTAACTATGGCTACACCTTC.

Only one count was recorded for this clone. The J gene is TRBJ2-3, the V gene TRBV4-1, with D possibly matching TRBD2 (6 bases). The CDR3 has 17 amino acids. Germline CDR1 reads MGHRA; CDR2 reads YSYEKL. V lost 0 bases and J 1 base, leaving 14 bases between the germline ends. CDR3 sequence reads: CASSQERRDRGTDTQYF. DNA of the CDR3: TGCGCCAGCAGCCAAGAAAGGCGGGACCGGGGCACAGATACGCAGTATTTT.

This clone was seen only a few times. The V gene is TRBV13, the J gene TRBJ2-2; unclear D gene. The length of the CDR3 is 14 residues. Trimming took 8 bases from V and 1 from J, leaving 11 bases between them. Looked up from germline, CDR1 is PRHDT and CDR2 is FYEKMQ (reference sequence). The CDR3 reads CASWIYGNTGELFF. CDR3 coding DNA: TGTGCCAGCTGGATTTATGGGAACACCGGGGAGCTGTTTTTT.

This clone has just a few counts. This sequence joins TRBV11-3 and TRBJ2-5; D not resolved. Germline loops: CDR1 SGHNT, CDR2 YENEEA. Trimming cost V 4 bases and J 2 bases, with 8 bases left between them. The CDR3 is 13 residues long. The CDR3 DNA sequence: TGTGCCAGCAGCTCCCGGTGGCAAGAGACCCAGTACTTC. As protein: CASSSRWQETQYF.

This chain connects TRBV30 to TRBJ1-5; TRBD1 aligns across 9 bases. Germline V gives CDR1 GTSNPN, CDR2 SVGIG (reference sequence). The CDR3 covers 14 residues. Unmatched junction bases numbered 6, after V lost 3 bases and J lost 6 bases. CDR3 amino acids: CAWRGDRAGQPQHF. The CDR3 DNA reads TGTGCCTGGAGGGGGGACAGGGCAGGTCAGCCCCAGCATTTT.

The rearrangement links TRBV19 to TRBJ2-5; D may be TRBD1 or TRBD2 (5 bases each). The CDR3 runs to 12 residues. Germline CDR1 reads LNHDA; CDR2 reads SQIVND (reference sequence). V was pared by 4 bases and J by 4 bases, with 7 bases between. CDR3 amino acids: CASSRGPETQYF. DNA for the CDR3: TGTGCCAGTAGTAGGGGACCAGAGACCCAGTACTTC.

V gene TRBV6-1 combines with J gene TRBJ1-5; D perhaps matches TRBD1 (6 bases). V was clipped by 0 bases and J by 5 bases, with 14 bases between them. Germline-derived CDR1 and CDR2 are MNHNS and SASEGT. The CDR3 runs to 16 residues. In nucleotides, the CDR3 is TGTGCCAGCAGTGAAGCGGGAGGGGGAGGCGATCAGCCCCAGCATTTT. Translation: CASSEAGGGGDQPQHF.

V gene TRBV5-1 combines with J gene TRBJ2-7; 10 positions match TRBD1. V lost 4 bases, J lost 3 bases, and 16 bases stayed unmatched. The germline CDR1 and CDR2 sequences are SGHRS and YFSETQ. The CDR3 is made up of 18 amino acids. CDR3 amino acids: CASSPLPLGQGGFYEQYF. DNA of the CDR3: TGCGCCAGCAGCCCGCTACCACTCGGACAGGGGGGATTCTACGAGCAGTACTTC.

The chain joins TRBV30 to TRBJ2-1, with a weak D call TRBD2 (5 bases). The CDR3 totals 12 residues. Germline assignment: CDR1 GTSNPN and CDR2 SVGIG (reference sequence). Trimming stripped 0 bases from V and 8 bases from J, with 8 bases between. CDR3 sequence (DNA): TGTGCCTGGAGTGTACGAGCGGATGAGCAGTTCTTC. Translated, it gives CAWSVRADEQFF.

This chain connects TRBV5-1 to TRBJ2-7, with unresolved D. V lost 0 bases to trimming and J lost 1 base, with 8 bases between them. The CDR3 contains 14 residues. CDR1 SGHRS and CDR2 YFSETQ come from the germline V gene. The CDR3 loop is CASSLEARSYEQYF. For the CDR3, the DNA is TGCGCCAGCAGCTTGGAGGCTAGGTCCTACGAGCAGTACTTC.

The rearrangement uses TRBV5-4 and TRBJ2-5; 7 bases align to TRBD2. Germline values: CDR1 SGHNT, CDR2 YYREEE (reference sequence). V lost 7 bases, J lost 5 bases, and 8 bases stayed unmatched. CDR3 length: 13 amino acids. CDR3 protein: CASQGRDEETQYF. The CDR3 coding sequence is TGTGCCAGCCAAGGGAGGGACGAGGAGACCCAGTACTTC.

The chain links TRBV7-8 to TRBJ2-7; TRBD2 is a possible D gene (5 bases). CDR3 length: 16 amino acids. Germline CDR1 reads SGHVS; CDR2 reads FQNEAQ. The V and J ends lost 4 bases and 6 bases respectively, with 22 bases between them. The CDR3 region has the DNA TGTGCCAGCAGCTCAGTGGCGGGTCTAGTCACGGTCGAGCAGTACTTC. Translated, it gives CASSSVAGLVTVEQYF.

The chain employs TRBV27 and TRBJ2-7, with 9 bases lining up with TRBD1. Trimming cost V 4 bases and J 3 bases; bases outside gene matches: 10. CDR3 size: 16 residues. The germline CDR1 and CDR2 sequences are MNHEY and SMNVEV (reference sequence). The CDR3 protein is CASSYSAGQGNYEQYF. Here the CDR3 DNA reads TGTGCCAGCAGTTACTCTGCCGGACAGGGGAACTACGAGCAGTACTTC.

The table lists this clone with a few counts. At the DNA level, this CDR3 is encoded by other sequences in the same sample as well. The chain carries TRBV9 and TRBJ2-2; no clear D gene. This CDR3 region has 12 residues. V lost 0 bases and J 3 bases, leaving 0 bases between the germline ends. Germline-derived CDR1 and CDR2 are SGDLS and YYNGEE. Written as DNA, the CDR3 is TGTGCCAGCAGCGTAGACACCGGGGAGCTGTTTTTT. Its translation is CASSVDTGELFF.

This clone occurred a few times. This sequence joins TRBV5-6 and TRBJ2-1, with 12 bases lining up with TRBD2. Trimming at V came to 0 bases and at J to 4 bases, leaving 2 bases not matched to a gene. Germline values: CDR1 SGHDT, CDR2 YYEEEE. The CDR3 runs to 16 residues. CDR3 amino acids: CASSLVGTSGYNEQFF. The CDR3 DNA follows: TGTGCCAGCAGCTTGGTTGGGACTAGCGGGTACAATGAGCAGTTCTTC. The whole variable domain, remainder taken from reference TRBV5-6 and TRBJ2-1, is DAGVTQSPTHLIKTRGQQVTLRCSPKSGHDTVSWYQQALGQGPQFIFQYYEEEERQRGNFPDRFSGHQFPNYSSELNVNALLLGDSALYLCASSLVGTSGYNEQFFGPGTRLTVL.

The rearrangement joins TRBV19 to TRBJ1-2; the D is unclear. The germline V gene encodes CDR1 LNHDA and CDR2 SQIVND (reference sequence). V lost 1 base and J lost 2, with 8 bases in between. The CDR3 has 14 amino acids. CDR3: CASSIAGGNYGYTF. The CDR3 DNA follows: TGTGCCAGTAGTATAGCCGGTGGAAACTATGGCTACACCTTC.